This T cell receptor (beta chain) came from a study of T-cell reconstitution after alpha-beta-depleted transplantation in children. This clonotype has ten or more counts. Its antigen is unidentified. The library targeted TCRbeta and was prepared with unique molecular identifiers. One entry per CDR3 protein results from TCRdb running MiXCR on the PCR reads. The data show around 370,000 distinct CDR3 sequences, with around 15% seen just once and about 41% held by the top ten. Findings of the study overall: Several hundred expanded graft clones reportedly gave rise to the alpha-beta T cells present about two months after transplant.

The CDR3 runs 12 residues. Germline V gene sequence: CDR1 LGHNA, CDR2 YNFKEQ. Trimming shortened V by 0 bases and J by 13 bases, and 10 bases separated the two germline ends. Here the sequenced sample was PBMCs, mostly from graft donor cells, taken 360 days after TCRalphabeta/CD19-depleted stem cell transplant. The V gene is TRBV4-2, the J gene TRBJ2-1; no reliable D call. The sequence was collected from a male patient between 2 and 15 years old who had a stem cell transplant for acute lymphoblastic leukemia, so the T cells may come from the graft donor. CDR3 sequence reads: CASSQDTAEQFF. As DNA, the CDR3 is TGTGCCAGCAGCCAAGATACGGCGGAACAGTTCTTC.